This T cell receptor beta chain was retrieved from a study of beta chain features in type 1 diabetes. General observations from the study: Shorter TCRB CDR3s, moderately but significantly so, marked every one of the four CD4+ subsets in Type 1 diabetes patients.

In regard to this clone: The antigen remains undetermined.

The entirety of the isolated RNA underwent reverse transcription, so expressed TCRB transcripts were sequenced. Measured with immunoSEQ multiplex PCR; TCRdb has only the in-frame clones, and not every one. Of about 15,000 clones detected, around 76% appear once; the ten largest clones hold around 0.3%. This clonotype was sampled from a woman younger than 30 with type 1 diabetes. Source material: stem cell memory CD4+ T cells from blood.

The CDR3 region has the DNA TGTGCCAGCAGCGTAGGGGCTCGAGCGGGAGGCTACAATGAGCAGTTCTTC. It is translated as CASSVGARAGGYNEQFF. V and J are TRBV9 and TRBJ2-1; 9 nucleotides agree with TRBD2. With 0 bases clipped from V and 3 bases from J, the junction kept 7 bases outside the gene matches. CDR3 length: 17 amino acids. CDR1 is SGDLS, CDR2 YYNGEE, per germline.